This T cell receptor beta chain is drawn from a study of regulatory T cells (dated by TCRdb to the late 2010s). Turning to the overall study: Between CD3G-deficient patients and healthy controls, the study compared T-cell receptor beta repertoires in sorted regulatory T cells, conventional CD4+ T cells and CD8+ T cells.

As concerns this clone: What antigen it recognizes has not been identified. The sample holds no much larger clone one base away, and base qualities are not on file.

In the multiplex PCR, 52 forward TRBV primers and 13 reverse TRBJ primers were used, and assay-based and computational corrections were applied for amplification bias. Within the immunoSEQ assay, multiplex PCR amplified rearranged TRB loci from genomic DNA. TRB amplicons were sequenced on an Illumina HiSeq platform. Concerning the study's data processing: Custom algorithms error-filtered the raw sequences and aligned the raw sequences to reference gene sequences, after which the immunoSEQ online tools were used for analysis. Frequencies of productive and nonproductive TRB rearrangements were assessed among unique sequences as well as among total sequences. Hydrophobicity and amino acid composition of residues 6 and 7 within the TRB CDR3 were used to estimate the potential for self-reactivity. For group comparisons, t tests, Mann-Whitney tests or two-way ANOVA were performed in Prism software. What TCRdb holds here is the immuneACCESS table cut down to in-frame rearrangements. Part of the clones is not present; checked against another copy, under half of the missing clones reflect an unresolved V gene, and the others are unexplained. That table furnishes V, J and clone size, whereas the DNA furnished D and trimming. The sample contains around 16,000 clones, 65% to 90% of them found a single time. Under 9.5% of the sample comes from the top ten.

Evidence of autoimmunity was present in all CD3G-deficient patients, and the autoimmunity was more severe in two of the patients. Patients ranged from 2 to 39 years of age at testing and had reduced naive and increased memory CD4+ and CD8+ T-cell proportions. CD4+ cells were FACS-sorted into CD25-high CD127-low regulatory T cells and CD25-low CD127-high conventional CD4+ T cells. Six individuals with CD3G deficiency were included in the patient group. Patient samples and clinical data came from an international physician network spanning the United States, Europe and Asia. Ficoll density separation was used to isolate peripheral blood mononuclear cells. Study-wide findings and limitations: Repertoires from patients had restricted unique TRB V-J pairs and skewed V and J gene usage, with the strongest effect in regulatory T cells. Hydrophobic residues at CDR3 positions 6 and 7 were enriched in conventional CD4+ T cells from CD3G-deficient patients, which suggests more self-reactive specificities.

The V end loses 4 bases and the J end loses 1 base, and a stretch of 14 bases separates them. CDR1 and CDR2, per the germline V gene, are SGHRS and YFSETQ. The CDR3 has 15 amino acids, counting the end cysteine and phenylalanine. Kept here is only the CDR3 DNA, which spans 45 bases and is read in frame from base 1. The sequence was collected from a person aged 30-39 years with CD3G deficiency. The receptor chain draws on TRBV5-1 and TRBJ1-1; a tentative D match to TRBD1 spans 5 bases. Sequenced material: conventional CD4+ T cells sorted from blood. The CDR3 protein: CASSPTGTGNTEAFF. The DNA reads TGCGCCAGCAGCCCAACCGGGACGGGGAACACTGAAGCTTTCTTT.